The 21 T cell receptor beta chains in this list originate from one sample, sequenced in a study of blood T cells in healthy people across ages. Combining a sample-barcoded 5' primer with a J-beta primer mix, a second PCR ran for about 7 to 12 cycles. TCRdb re-analysed the 5' RACE reads in MiXCR, keeping a single row per CDR3 protein. The table includes some 930,000 distinct CDR3 sequences, about 29% detected once. This sample was also put to use in a study of T cells of mothers and their children.

Sequenced sample: blood. The source of these receptors is a woman aged 40 to 50 in good health.

This clonotype has only a few counts. One junction end disagrees with the germline gene, perhaps due to a read error. This chain joins TRBV6-1 and TRBJ2-7, with TRBD1 matching over 12 bases. The CDR3 covers 17 residues. Per germline, CDR1 MNHNS and CDR2 SASEGT. For the CDR3, the DNA is TGTGCCAGCAATGAACCGGGACAGGGGGCGAGCTCCTACGAGCAGTACTTC. It is translated as CASNEPGQGASSYEQYF.

The chain recombines TRBV7-9 with TRBJ2-3, with TRBD2 as a possible D gene (6 bases). Germline CDR1 SEHNR, CDR2 FQNEAQ (reference sequence). The CDR3 loop spans 15 amino acids. Trimming took 3 bases from V and 5 from J, leaving 15 bases between them. The CDR3: CASSFGGTAVDTQYF. CDR3 DNA: TGTGCCAGCAGCTTCGGCGGGACGGCGGTAGATACGCAGTATTTT.

Concerning this clonotype itself: The DNA is omitted, as the CDR3 cannot be located on it reliably, and the CDR3 follows TCRdb's listing. The chain carries TRBV5-1 and TRBJ2-1; TRBD1, as called in the table, went unchecked against the DNA. Germline-derived CDR1 and CDR2 are SGHRS and YFSETQ. From its first to its last residue, the CDR3 has 15 amino acids. CDR3 sequence: CASSVGQGSYNEQCF.

At least ten counts were recorded for this clonotype. The V call is TRBV29-1, the J call TRBJ2-6; the D gene could be TRBD1 or TRBD2 (6 bases each). In germline, CDR1 is SQVTM, CDR2 ANQGSEA. This CDR3 region has 14 residues. Trimming left V 6 bases short and J 2 bases short, with 11 bases between. This CDR3 reads CSVLGGTGANVLTF. CDR3 nucleotides: TGCAGCGTCCTAGGGGGGACTGGGGCCAACGTCCTGACTTTC.

This clonotype was seen more than once but under ten times. The CDR3 coding sequence is TGTGCCAGCAGCCCCTATAGCGGGGGGGAGCCCGGGGAGCTGTTTTTT. Protein product: CASSPYSGGEPGELFF. V and J are TRBV5-6 and TRBJ2-2, with 11 nucleotides matching TRBD2. Germline assignment: CDR1 SGHDT and CDR2 YYEEEE. The CDR3 runs to 16 residues. V lost 4 bases and J lost 6; bases outside the gene matches: 8.

This clonotype was seen repeatedly, ten times or more. The chain links TRBV5-1 to TRBJ2-5; D call uncertain. The CDR3 sequence is 11 residues long. Germline V CDR1 and CDR2: SGHRS, YFSETQ. V was shortened by 5 bases and J by 2 bases, with 4 bases between the two germline ends. The CDR3 loop reads CASRKQETQYF. The CDR3 nucleotides are TGCGCCAGCAGAAAGCAAGAGACCCAGTACTTC.

This clonotype was seen only a few times. This chain joins TRBV20-1 and TRBJ1-6; the D is unclear. Germline assignment: CDR1 DFQATT and CDR2 SNEGSKA (reference sequence). Trimming stripped 5 bases from V and 1 base from J, with 9 bases between. The CDR3 runs to 14 residues. CDR3 DNA: TGCAGTGCTCCGGACGGGTCCTATAATTCACCCCTCCACTTT. As protein: CSAPDGSYNSPLHF.

The chain joins TRBV28 to TRBJ1-2; TRBD1 matches at 7 bases. There are 16 residues in the CDR3. V lost 2 bases and J lost 3; bases outside the gene matches: 9. Germline-derived CDR1 and CDR2 are MDHEN and SYDVKM. In DNA form, the CDR3 reads TGTGCCAGCAGTTTACTAGAGGGGGCTGGTTACTATGGCTACACCTTC. Translated: CASSLLEGAGYYGYTF.

The genes are TRBV6-5 and TRBJ2-2; D is undetermined. The V gene's germline CDR1 is MNHEY and CDR2 SVGAGI. V shed 2 bases and J shed 1 base, with 8 bases lying between them. The CDR3 has 15 residues. The CDR3 nucleotides read TGTGCCAGCAGTTACGCGTCAGGGAACACCGGGGAGCTGTTTTTT. Its translation is CASSYASGNTGELFF.

This clonotype was counted only a few times. This chain connects TRBV12-3 or TRBV12-4 to TRBJ2-5; D gene unclear. The end of the DNA fits TRBJ2-7 better, so the J call may be wrong. This CDR3 has 12 amino acids. CDR3 DNA: TGTGCCAGCAGTTTCGGTCCCTGCGAGCAGTACTTC. Its translation is CASSFGPCEQYF.

This chain uses TRBV20-1 with TRBJ1-1; D unresolved. V was clipped by 0 bases and J by 7 bases, with 9 bases between them. The CDR3 has 12 residues. From germline, CDR1 is DFQATT and CDR2 SNEGSKA (reference sequence). This CDR3 reads CSARDYRIEAFF. The CDR3 bases are TGCAGTGCTAGAGATTACCGGATTGAAGCTTTCTTT.

This clonotype was recorded many times. The V and J genes are TRBV10-3 and TRBJ1-2, with D possibly being TRBD1 (5 bases). CDR3 size: 14 residues. V lost 5 bases and J 4 bases, leaving 14 bases between the germline ends. Germline V gives CDR1 ENHRY, CDR2 SYGVKD. The CDR3 bases are TGTGCCATCAGTAAACAGCAGGGAACCTATGGCTACACCTTC. Translating it yields CAISKQQGTYGYTF.

Notes on this clonotype: With a much larger clone just one base away, this may be a read error. The rearrangement links TRBV27 to TRBJ2-4, with 7 positions matching TRBD1. TRBJ2-7 matches the DNA end more closely, so the J call is doubtful. The CDR3 is 15 amino acids. Germline assignment: CDR1 MNHEY and CDR2 SMNVEV (reference sequence). This CDR3 is CASSFWDRAHYEQYF. In nucleotides, the CDR3 is TGTGCCAGCAGTTTCTGGGACAGAGCCCATTACGAGCAGTACTTC.

V usage is TRBV2 and J usage is TRBJ1-2; D gene uncertain. V lost 0 bases, J lost 5 bases, and 13 bases lay in between. This CDR3 comprises 15 residues. CDR1 is SNHLY and CDR2 is FYNNEI in the germline V gene. Here the CDR3 reads CASSEAETLNYGYTF. CDR3 coding DNA: TGTGCCAGCAGTGAAGCTGAGACTCTCAATTATGGCTACACCTTC.

This clonotype was found a few times. The chain couples TRBV20-1 to TRBJ2-7; D might be TRBD1 or TRBD2, each matching 7 bases. CDR1 and CDR2 from the germline V gene are DFQATT and SNEGSKA (reference sequence). With 3 bases removed from V and 3 bases from J, the gap between germline ends came to 24 bases. This CDR3 is built from 17 residues. The CDR3 DNA reads TGCAGTGCTAGGGGGGACAGTAACCGACGGGGGGTCTACGAGCAGTACTTC. It translates to CSARGDSNRRGVYEQYF.

This clonotype has a count of ten or more. One end of the junction fails to match germline, which may point to a read error. The V call is TRBV5-1, the J call TRBJ2-5; TRBD2 agrees at 11 bases. The CDR3 covers 14 residues. Germline CDR1 reads SGHRS; CDR2 reads YFSETQ. CDR3 coding DNA: TGTGCCAGCAGCTTAGCGGGGGGGCAAGAGACCCAGTACTTC. Translating gives CASSLAGGQETQYF.

V gene TRBV7-2 combines with J gene TRBJ2-3; TRBD2 matches at 8 bases. This CDR3 spans 16 amino acids. V gave up 2 bases and J gave up 1 base; unmatched junction bases: 5. Germline values: CDR1 SGHTA, CDR2 FQGNSA. The CDR3 protein is CASSLRETSGTDTQYF. The CDR3 DNA is TGTGCCAGCAGCTTAAGGGAGACTAGCGGCACAGATACGCAGTATTTT.

A note on this clonotype: A much larger clone lies one base from this, so it may be a read error. The J gene is TRBJ2-7, the V gene TRBV3-1, with D maybe TRBD1 (5 bases). The J call may be faulty, since TRBJ2-5 better matches the DNA end. The CDR3 consists of 14 residues. Germline lookup yields CDR1 LGHDT and CDR2 YNNKEL (reference sequence). CDR3 region: CACSQGGRVETQYF. CDR3 in DNA: TGTGCCTGCAGCCAAGGTGGCAGGGTAGAGACCCAGTACTTC.

The chain uses TRBV4-2 and TRBJ2-1; D not certain. The CDR3 runs 13 residues. CDR1 and CDR2 (germline): LGHNA, YNFKEQ. Trimming took off 1 base at V and 3 bases at J, with 4 bases between the two ends. In nucleotides, the CDR3 is TGTGCCAGCAGCCAAGCTAGCTACAATGAGCAGTTCTTC. Translating gives CASSQASYNEQFF.

This clonotype has at least ten counts. The J gene is TRBJ1-4, the V gene TRBV6-6, with D hard to call. Looked up from germline, CDR1 is MNHNY and CDR2 is SVGAGI (reference sequence). This CDR3 is built from 11 residues. Deletions cut 3 bases from V and 7 bases from J, with 3 bases between. DNA for the CDR3: TGTGCCAGCAGTTATTCTGAAAAACTGTTTTTT. It yields the protein CASSYSEKLFF.

This chain links TRBV5-1 with TRBJ1-1; D is perhaps TRBD1 (5 bases). The CDR3 contains 12 residues. Germline assignment: CDR1 SGHRS and CDR2 YFSETQ. Deletions cut 8 bases from V and 6 bases from J, with 14 bases between. The chain's CDR3 is CASNYGGAEAFF. The CDR3, as DNA: TGCGCCAGTAACTACGGGGGGGCTGAAGCTTTCTTT.